This T cell receptor (beta chain) was identified in a study of shared clonotypes between healthy human individuals. Data came from immunoSEQ multiplex PCR; TCRdb stores just in-frame clones and leaves some out. The table has about 2.3 million clones, more than 80% seen once. This clone appeared a single time. The sequence came from a man between 18 and 29 years old in good health. Some clones in this sample may be carry-over from other donors' samples. What was sequenced was naive CD4+ T cells from PBMCs. Indicated subset: CD45RA+ positively selected.

The CDR3 reads CASSFSQGISNQPQHF. DNA for the CDR3: TGTGCCAGCAGTTTTTCACAGGGGATTAGCAATCAGCCCCAGCATTTT. V usage is TRBV27 and J usage is TRBJ1-5; 7 nucleotides agree with TRBD1. CDR3 length: 16 amino acids. Germline trimming cut 3 bases from V and 0 bases from J; bases unmatched to any gene: 5. Germline V CDR1 and CDR2: MNHEY, SMNVEV (reference sequence).